The entry below describes one TCR beta chain. Its antigen remains unidentified. The data derive from a study of blood T cells in healthy people across ages. About 10 milliliters was the volume of peripheral blood drawn from each donor. Study-level results: Those diversity estimates obtained from one million T cells were thought to be underestimates.

A second PCR, run for about 6 to 11 cycles, used a sample-barcoded 5' primer plus a J-beta primer mix. A template-switch adaptor containing 12 random nucleotides labeled each cDNA molecule. TCRdb passed the 5' RACE reads through MiXCR, listing each CDR3 protein once. The repertoire holds about 780,000 distinct CDR3 sequences, with 35% to 50% as singletons. The receptor's source is a man older than 75 in good health. The sequencing sample was made of blood.

CDR3 residues: CASSIHSSGGYNEQFF. The CDR3 DNA reads TGTGCCAGTAGTATCCACTCTAGCGGGGGTTACAATGAGCAGTTCTTC. The V call is TRBV19, the J call TRBJ2-1; 10 bases are shared with TRBD2. This CDR3 is 16 amino acids long. Germline V gene sequence: CDR1 LNHDA, CDR2 SQIVND (reference sequence). V lost 3 bases and J lost 4; bases outside the gene matches: 6.